This is a list of T cell receptor beta chains from one sample in a study of blood T cell repertoires in COVID-19. The method was immunoSEQ multiplex PCR; TCRdb's version includes in-frame clones alone and lacks a portion of them. In the table there are 340,000 or so clones, around 82% of which are singletons. Input material: peripheral blood. The receptors shown here come from a man aged 25-45 years with active or convalescent COVID-19. Each CDR3 is given with its conserved first and last residue. Each record gives: J gene, V gene, CDR3 protein.

j_call: TRBJ1-5; v_call: TRBV6-2/TRBV6-3; cdr3_aa: CASSPSATETQHF
j_call: TRBJ1-3; v_call: TRBV18; cdr3_aa: CASSPDRIGTGGKIQNTIYF
j_call: TRBJ1-1; v_call: TRBV9; cdr3_aa: CASSVGEGNKAFF
j_call: TRBJ2-7; v_call: TRBV6-6; cdr3_aa: CASSRRQGGYEQYF
j_call: TRBJ2-3; v_call: TRBV18; cdr3_aa: CASSPQAVAGTDTQYF
j_call: TRBJ2-3; v_call: TRBV11-3; cdr3_aa: CASTGGGPTDTQYF
j_call: TRBJ2-4; v_call: TRBV7-3; cdr3_aa: CASSPSGGAQNIQYF
j_call: TRBJ2-7; v_call: TRBV5-4; cdr3_aa: CASSLVSHSSYEQYF
j_call: TRBJ2-3; v_call: TRBV9; cdr3_aa: CASSVDPQGPYSDTQYF
j_call: TRBJ1-5; v_call: TRBV29-1; cdr3_aa: CSVGQGQGPQHF
j_call: TRBJ2-5; v_call: TRBV3-1/TRBV3-2; cdr3_aa: CAKRPGGREETQYF
j_call: TRBJ2-1; v_call: TRBV4-2; cdr3_aa: CASSVTKREQFF
j_call: TRBJ2-7; v_call: TRBV5-1; cdr3_aa: CASSLALSYEQYF
j_call: TRBJ1-2; v_call: TRBV28; cdr3_aa: CASSLGQSSSSYTF
j_call: TRBJ1-4; v_call: TRBV3-1/TRBV3-2; cdr3_aa: CASSQLSDSYNEKLFF